The TCR beta chain described here comes from a study of blood T cell repertoires in COVID-19. Study-level background: Sample material is recorded as cDNA or gDNA derived from T cells, B-cell-depleted T cells, or PBMCs.

How the authors handled the data: Amplification with reference gene primers provided the estimates of nucleated cell counts. Libraries were prepared by immunoSEQ multiplex PCR; TCRdb keeps only in-frame clonotypes and omits some of them. V and J calls and clone size are given by that table; D and trimming were obtained from the DNA. The table includes about 230,000 clones, around 83% detected once. What was sequenced was peripheral blood. The TCR originated in a woman aged 40 to 50 who had recovered from COVID-19.

The CDR3 here is CASSPTISTGVSGQPQHF. The CDR3 DNA sequence: TGTGCCAGCAGCCCTACGATTAGCACAGGGGTTTCAGGTCAGCCCCAGCATTTT. The genes are TRBV7-2 and TRBJ1-5; 7 bases align to TRBD1. The J segment lost 6 bases and the V segment lost 5 bases, leaving 19 bases of the junction unmatched. This CDR3 comprises 18 residues. The V gene's germline CDR1 is SGHTA and CDR2 FQGNSA.